This T cell receptor (beta chain) comes out of a study of vaccination effects on CD4 cells after COVID-19. In the study overall: Two doses of BNT162b2 or mRNA-1273 vaccine were administered to participants.

Antigen-specific CD4+ T cells expanded by the ViraFEST assay with viral peptide pools were then sequenced. Culture proceeded for nine to ten days, and CD4+ T cells were then isolated. In the vaccine recipients, nucleocapsid antibodies were negative and there was no prior SARS-CoV-2 infection. Every well housed around 2 million PBMC, which grew in culture alongside around 10 IU/ml IL-2 and about 10 ug/ml peptides. The data were produced by immunoSEQ multiplex PCR, yet TCRdb's version contains in-frame clones alone and is incomplete. The top ten clones hold 26% of a sample with roughly 21,000 clones, over 65% of them seen once. In this sample, this clone turned up once. Its matching antigen is unknown. CDR1 and CDR2 (germline): MNHNY, SVGAGI (reference sequence). This CDR3 comprises 13 residues. V was shortened by 5 bases and J by 7 bases, with 12 bases between the two germline ends. Regarding the study as a whole: Healthy vaccinees had only 1 of 255 vaccine-induced clones cross-react with common cold coronaviruses. Clones that were induced by infection or by vaccine showed marked contraction late after vaccination.

The specimen comprised CD4+ T cells from PBMCs cultured with HCoV-NL63 spike peptides, sampled before COVID-19 vaccination. This clonotype originated in a human donor who received a COVID-19 vaccine. The chain links TRBV6-6 to TRBJ2-1; D not resolved. In DNA form, the CDR3 reads TGTGCCAGCAGTACGGTCGACCCAAATGAGCAGTTCTTC. Amino acid sequence: CASSTVDPNEQFF.